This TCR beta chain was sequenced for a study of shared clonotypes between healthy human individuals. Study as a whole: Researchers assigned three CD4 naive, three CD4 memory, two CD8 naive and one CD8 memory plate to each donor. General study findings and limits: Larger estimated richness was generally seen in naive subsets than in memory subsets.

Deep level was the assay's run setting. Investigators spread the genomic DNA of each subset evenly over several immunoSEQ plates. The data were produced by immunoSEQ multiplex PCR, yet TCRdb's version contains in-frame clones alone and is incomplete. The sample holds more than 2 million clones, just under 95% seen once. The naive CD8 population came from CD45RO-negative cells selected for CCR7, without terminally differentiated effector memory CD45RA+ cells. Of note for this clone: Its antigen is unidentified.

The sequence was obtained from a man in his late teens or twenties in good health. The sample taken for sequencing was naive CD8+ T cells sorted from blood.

CDR3 sequence (DNA): TGTGCCAGCAATCTGTACAGGGGGGATTCTTTTAGCGGGCAGTTCTTC. As protein: CASNLYRGDSFSGQFF. The chain recombines TRBV27 with TRBJ2-1; 8 positions agree with TRBD1. This CDR3 comprises 16 residues. The ends lost 7 bases at V and 12 bases at J; junction bases unmatched: 20. Germline V gene data show CDR1 as MNHEY and CDR2 as SMNVEV (reference sequence).